The T cell receptor beta chain described here comes from a study of blood T cell repertoires in COVID-19. Whole-study context: The study drew acute and convalescent COVID-19 samples from the United States, Italy and Spain. PBMCs, B-cell-depleted T cells, or T cells were the source of the cDNA or gDNA that made up the material.

Germline V lookup: CDR1 SGDLS, CDR2 YYNGEE. This CDR3 is 16 amino acids long. The J segment lost 3 bases and the V segment lost 4 bases, leaving 6 bases of the junction unmatched. Some clones are missing from TCRdb's copy, which holds only in-frame ones; the method was immunoSEQ multiplex PCR. The sample contains some 130,000 clones, nearly 70% of which appear only once. Sequenced input: peripheral blood. This sequence originates from a woman in her 70s with acute or convalescent COVID-19. V and J are TRBV9 and TRBJ1-5, with 11 nucleotides matching TRBD1. The CDR3 here is CASSPGTGGTNQPQHF. The CDR3 DNA sequence: TGTGCCAGCAGCCCAGGGACAGGGGGGACCAATCAGCCCCAGCATTTT.